Below, one T cell receptor beta chain is given with its context. The data belong to a study of read filtering for tumor transcriptome and immune sequencing. The overall study: Among patients, 17 to 20 were male and more than 11 female, aged roughly 45 to 85 (mean roughly 64).

From 300 to 450 ng of RNA, a library with molecular barcoded alpha/delta and beta/gamma adaptors was made. TCRdb analysed the reads with MiXCR anew, one entry per CDR3 protein. The sample lists approximately 43,000 distinct CDR3 sequences; over 10% were seen once. This CDR3 comprises 12 residues. In germline, CDR1 is SGHAT, CDR2 FQNNGV. V lost 1 base and J lost 4, with 4 bases in between. Input material: a population of CD138-negative cells sorted from bone marrow. V usage is TRBV11-2 and J usage is TRBJ2-5; D remains unclear. This sequence was found in a donor at least 40 years old with multiple myeloma. CDR3 region: CASSLGLETQYF. The CDR3 DNA reads as TGTGCCAGCAGCTTAGGTTTAGAGACCCAGTACTTC.